The rows below give T cell receptor beta chains drawn from one sample of a study of cytomegalovirus exposure and HLA in healthy donors. Only in-frame clones appear in the TCRdb table, and some are missing; sequencing was by immunoSEQ multiplex PCR. The sample lists some 180,000 clones; approximately 73% were seen once. What was sequenced was PBMCs. The receptors derive from a woman between 25 and 40 years old in good health and CMV-seropositive. Each CDR3 is given with its conserved first and last residue. The D gene is left open where the match is weak. For some rows the clone size is stated as once, few or many, or as a class when expanded; others skip it.

clone size | D gene | J gene | V gene | CDR3 protein | CDR3 DNA
NA | NA | TRBJ1-6 | TRBV5-3 | CARSLRSPGKSSYNSPLHF | TGTGCCAGAAGCTTGAGGAGTCCGGGGAAGAGCTCCTATAATTCACCCCTCCACTTT
NA | TRBD2 | TRBJ2-1 | TRBV7-2 | CASSLVAGGSYNEQFF | TGTGCCAGCAGCTTAGTAGCGGGGGGCTCCTACAATGAGCAGTTCTTC
NA | NA | TRBJ1-4 | TRBV7-8 | CASSPLRAVLVNNEKLFF | TGTGCCAGCAGCCCCCTTCGTGCTGTTTTAGTAAATAATGAAAAACTGTTTTTT
once | TRBD2 | TRBJ2-5 | TRBV9 | CASSVAVAGEDRETQYF | TGTGCCAGCAGCGTAGCCGTAGCGGGGGAGGATCGAGAGACCCAGTACTTC
NA | TRBD2 | TRBJ2-5 | TRBV11-3 | CASSGLAGGPRETQYF | TGTGCCAGCAGCGGACTAGCGGGGGGGCCGAGGGAGACCCAGTACTTC
NA | TRBD2 | TRBJ2-7 | TRBV6-5 | CASSYSLGGTTYEQYF | TGTGCCAGCAGTTACTCCTTGGGGGGGACCACCTACGAGCAGTACTTC
NA | TRBD1 | TRBJ1-1 | TRBV10-1 | CASSLGTGGTEAFF | TGCGCCAGCAGCCTCGGGACAGGGGGCACTGAAGCTTTCTTT
NA | NA | TRBJ1-4 | TRBV6-5 | CASSYSSSGVGEKLFF | TGTGCCAGCAGTTACTCGAGCTCAGGGGTGGGGGAAAAACTGTTTTTT
NA | TRBD1 | TRBJ1-4 | TRBV7-9 | CASSSPGTGVEKLFF | TGTGCCAGCAGCTCTCCCGGGACAGGGGTTGAAAAACTGTTTTTT
NA | TRBD2 | TRBJ2-4 | TRBV5-4 | CASSPMSGGAMEAKNIQYF | TGTGCCAGCAGCCCCATGTCGGGGGGAGCGATGGAAGCCAAAAACATTCAGTACTTC
NA | NA | TRBJ1-5 | TRBV28 | CASSLSGSNQPQHF | TGTGCCAGCAGTTTATCGGGGAGCAATCAGCCCCAGCATTTT
NA | TRBD1 | TRBJ1-3 | TRBV5-1 | CASSWGTGGRTGNTIYF | TGCGCCAGCAGCTGGGGGACAGGGGGCCGGACTGGAAACACCATATATTTT
NA | NA | TRBJ2-7 | TRBV7-9 | CSSSGVSDEQYF | TGTTCCAGCAGCGGTGTATCGGACGAGCAGTACTTC
NA | TRBD1 | TRBJ2-7 | TRBV27 | CASRPGTGGDEQYF | TGTGCCAGCAGACCCGGGACAGGGGGCGACGAGCAGTACTTC
NA | NA | TRBJ2-7 | TRBV2 | CASSDRAYEQYF | TGTGCCAGCAGTGATCGGGCCTACGAGCAGTACTTC
NA | TRBD2 | TRBJ2-3 | TRBV19 | CASSPLAGASDTQYF | TGTGCCAGTAGCCCGCTAGCGGGGGCCTCAGATACGCAGTATTTT
NA | TRBD2 | TRBJ2-7 | TRBV7-6 | CASSTPGGSLSHYEQYF | TGTGCCAGCAGCACTCCCGGGGGGTCATTGTCTCACTACGAGCAGTACTTC
NA | NA | TRBJ1-2 | TRBV6-5 | CASRTTRAQDYGYTF | TGTGCCAGCAGGACCACCAGGGCACAGGACTATGGCTACACCTTC
NA | NA | TRBJ2-5 | TRBV6-5 | CASSGNSQETQYF | TGTGCCAGCAGCGGGAACAGTCAAGAGACCCAGTACTTC
few | TRBD1 | TRBJ2-7 | TRBV7-2 | CASSPPGTGIEQYF | TGTGCCAGCAGCCCCCCCGGGACAGGGATCGAGCAGTACTTC
once | TRBD2 | TRBJ2-7 | TRBV7-8 | CASSPGGGRAHYEQYF | TGTGCCAGCAGTCCAGGCGGGGGGCGGGCCCATTACGAGCAGTACTTC
NA | TRBD2 | TRBJ2-3 | TRBV10-2 | CASSESTSGGTDTQYF | TGCGCCAGCAGTGAGTCGACTAGCGGGGGCACAGATACGCAGTATTTT
NA | TRBD1 | TRBJ2-2 | TRBV28 | CASLDRVGDTGELFF | TGTGCCAGTTTAGACAGGGTCGGGGACACCGGGGAGCTGTTTTTT
NA | NA | TRBJ2-5 | TRBV4-1 | CASSQRLEYQETQYF | TGCGCCAGCAGCCAGCGGCTAGAGTACCAAGAGACCCAGTACTTC
NA | NA | TRBJ1-1 | TRBV4-2 | CASSQGGEGEAFF | TGTGCCAGCAGCCAAGGCGGAGAGGGTGAAGCTTTCTTT
NA | NA | TRBJ2-1 | TRBV28 | CASSRKAFGTHSYNEQFF | TGTGCCAGCAGCCGTAAAGCGTTTGGGACACACTCCTACAATGAGCAGTTCTTC
NA | NA | TRBJ2-7 | TRBV2 | CASKGGIYEQYF | TGTGCCAGTAAAGGAGGGATATACGAGCAGTACTTC
NA | NA | TRBJ1-5 | TRBV11-2 | CASSLDRTVPQESQHF | TGTGCCAGCAGCTTAGATCGGACAGTCCCCCAGGAGTCCCAGCATTTT
NA | NA | TRBJ1-1 | TRBV4-2 | CASSQGAGANTEAFF | TGTGCCAGCAGCCAAGGGGCAGGGGCGAACACTGAAGCTTTCTTT
NA | NA | TRBJ1-2 | TRBV6-1 | CASREQGGGPGYTF | TGTGCCAGCAGGGAACAGGGAGGGGGACCGGGCTACACCTTC
NA | NA | TRBJ2-1 | TRBV7-3 | CASSLSRAGNNEQFF | TGTGCCAGCAGCTTAAGTAGGGCCGGGAACAATGAGCAGTTCTTC
NA | TRBD2 | TRBJ2-1 | TRBV9 | CASTLTSGGGNEQFF | TGTGCCAGCACCCTGACTAGCGGGGGCGGAAATGAGCAGTTCTTC
NA | TRBD1 | TRBJ2-3 | TRBV14 | CASSRSRQGRDTQYF | TGTGCCAGCAGCCGATCTCGACAGGGTCGAGATACGCAGTATTTT
NA | NA | TRBJ1-4 | TRBV10-2 | CASSESVRFQAATNEKLFF | TGCGCCAGCAGTGAGTCGGTCCGGTTTCAGGCTGCAACTAATGAAAAACTGTTTTTT
NA | TRBD1 | TRBJ1-4 | TRBV28 | CASSSSTTGGYEKLFF | TGTGCCAGCAGTTCCTCAACGACAGGGGGTTATGAAAAACTGTTTTTT
NA | TRBD1 | TRBJ1-2 | TRBV9 | CASSVGTGDYGYTF | TGTGCCAGCAGCGTAGGGACAGGGGACTATGGCTACACCTTC
NA | TRBD2 | TRBJ2-1 | TRBV7-6 | CASSPGTSGKEQFF | TGTGCCAGCAGCCCCGGGACTAGCGGGAAGGAGCAGTTCTTC
NA | NA | TRBJ2-3 | TRBV4-3 | CASSQDRSRGPQPADTQYF | TGCGCCAGCAGCCAAGATCGGTCGCGAGGGCCGCAGCCCGCAGATACGCAGTATTTT
NA | NA | TRBJ1-1 | TRBV25-1 | CASSEAVMNTEAFF | TGTGCCAGCAGTGAGGCAGTGATGAACACTGAAGCTTTCTTT
NA | TRBD1 | TRBJ1-2 | TRBV6-6 | CASRGTGDYGYTF | TGTGCCAGCAGAGGGACAGGAGACTATGGCTACACCTTC
NA | TRBD2 | TRBJ2-2 | TRBV5-1 | CASSFSGEDTGELFF | TGCGCCAGCAGCTTTAGCGGGGAGGACACCGGGGAGCTGTTTTTT